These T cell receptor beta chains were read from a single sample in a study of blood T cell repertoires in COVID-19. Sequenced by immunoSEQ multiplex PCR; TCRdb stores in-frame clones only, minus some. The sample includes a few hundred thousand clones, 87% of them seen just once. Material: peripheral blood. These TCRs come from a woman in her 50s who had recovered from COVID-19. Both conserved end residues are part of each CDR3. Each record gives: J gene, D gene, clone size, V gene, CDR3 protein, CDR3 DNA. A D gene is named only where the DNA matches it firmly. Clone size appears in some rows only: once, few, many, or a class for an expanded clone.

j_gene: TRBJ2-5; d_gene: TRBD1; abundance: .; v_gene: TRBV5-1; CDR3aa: CASSSYRGVQETQYF; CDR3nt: TGCGCCAGCAGCTCCTACAGGGGGGTACAAGAGACCCAGTACTTC
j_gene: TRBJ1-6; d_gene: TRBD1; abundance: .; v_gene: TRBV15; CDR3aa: CATSTGDPNSPLHF; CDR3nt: TGTGCCACCAGTACAGGGGACCCAAATTCACCCCTCCACTTT
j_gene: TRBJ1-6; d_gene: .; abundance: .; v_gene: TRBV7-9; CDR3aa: CASTFAGGRSPLHF; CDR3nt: TGTGCCAGCACGTTTGCGGGGGGCCGGTCACCCCTCCACTTT
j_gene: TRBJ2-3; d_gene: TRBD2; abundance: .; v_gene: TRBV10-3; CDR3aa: CAISDVVSGRATDTQYF; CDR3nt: TGTGCCATCAGTGACGTAGTTAGCGGGAGGGCCACAGATACGCAGTATTTT
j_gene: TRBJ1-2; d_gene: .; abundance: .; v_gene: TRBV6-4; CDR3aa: CASKSGSGGYTF; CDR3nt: TGTGCCAGCAAGTCGGGGAGCGGAGGCTACACCTTC
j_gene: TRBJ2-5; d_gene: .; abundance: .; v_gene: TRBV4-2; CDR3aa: CASSTTGGGQETQYF; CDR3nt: TGTGCCAGCAGTACTACAGGGGGGGGGCAAGAGACCCAGTACTTC
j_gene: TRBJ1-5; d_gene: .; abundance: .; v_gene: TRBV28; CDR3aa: CAGGESDQPQHF; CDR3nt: TGTGCTGGGGGCGAGAGCGATCAGCCCCAGCATTTT
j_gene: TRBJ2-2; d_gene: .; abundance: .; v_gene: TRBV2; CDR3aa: CASSALTKTAGGELFF; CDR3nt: TGTGCCAGCAGTGCCCTAACCAAGACAGCGGGCGGGGAGCTGTTTTTT
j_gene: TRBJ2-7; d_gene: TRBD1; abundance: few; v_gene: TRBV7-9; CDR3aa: CASTIYPGQGVYEQYF; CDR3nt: TGTGCCAGCACCATATACCCCGGACAGGGGGTATACGAGCAGTACTTC
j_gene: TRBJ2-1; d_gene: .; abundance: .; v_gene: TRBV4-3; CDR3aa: CASSLLQGNEQFF; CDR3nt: TGCGCCAGCAGCCTACTCCAGGGCAATGAGCAGTTCTTC
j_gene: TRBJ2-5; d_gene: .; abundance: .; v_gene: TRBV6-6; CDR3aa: CASSYSRLRLVLYF; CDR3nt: TGTGCCAGCAGTTACTCGCGCCTAAGGCTAGTTTTGTACTTC
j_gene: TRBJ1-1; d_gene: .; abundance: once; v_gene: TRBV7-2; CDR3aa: CASSLRQATEAFF; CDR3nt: TGTGCCAGCAGCCTCCGACAGGCCACTGAAGCTTTCTTT
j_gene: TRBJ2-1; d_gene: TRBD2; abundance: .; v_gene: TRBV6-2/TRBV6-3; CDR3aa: CASSDRLAGAYNEQFF; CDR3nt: TGTGCCAGCAGTGACCGACTAGCGGGTGCCTACAATGAGCAGTTCTTC
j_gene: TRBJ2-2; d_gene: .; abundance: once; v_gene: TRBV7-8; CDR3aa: CASSLDSLFGELFF; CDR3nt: TGTGCCAGCAGCCTTGACTCCCTGTTCGGGGAGCTGTTTTTT
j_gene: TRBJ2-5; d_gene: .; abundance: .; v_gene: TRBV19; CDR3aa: CASSPTGPGQETQYF; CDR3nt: TGTGCCAGTAGTCCGACCGGGCCAGGGCAGGAGACCCAGTACTTC
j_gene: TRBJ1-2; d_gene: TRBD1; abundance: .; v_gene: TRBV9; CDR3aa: CASSVDVGQGYGYTF; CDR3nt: TGTGCCAGCAGCGTAGACGTCGGACAGGGGTATGGCTACACCTTC
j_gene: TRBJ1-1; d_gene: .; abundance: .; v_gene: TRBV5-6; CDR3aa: CASSPVGGGGTEAFF; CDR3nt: TGTGCCAGCAGCCCCGTCGGGGGGGGAGGCACTGAAGCTTTCTTT
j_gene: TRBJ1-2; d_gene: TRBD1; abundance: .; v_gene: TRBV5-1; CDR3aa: CASSSQGARYGYTF; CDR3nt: TGCGCCAGCAGCTCGCAGGGGGCGCGGTATGGCTACACCTTC
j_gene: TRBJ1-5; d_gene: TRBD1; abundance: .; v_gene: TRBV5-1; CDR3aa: CASSFGDRGDQPQHF; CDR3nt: TGCGCCAGCAGCTTTGGGGACAGGGGTGATCAGCCCCAGCATTTT
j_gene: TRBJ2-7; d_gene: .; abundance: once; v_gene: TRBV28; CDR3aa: CASSLGMVSGYEQYF; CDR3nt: TGTGCCAGCAGTTTGGGTATGGTTTCGGGCTACGAGCAGTACTTC
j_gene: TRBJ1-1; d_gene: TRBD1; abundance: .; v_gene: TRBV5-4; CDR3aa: CASSLPTGVRDTEAFF; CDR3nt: TGTGCCAGCAGCTTACCCACAGGGGTTCGGGACACTGAAGCTTTCTTT
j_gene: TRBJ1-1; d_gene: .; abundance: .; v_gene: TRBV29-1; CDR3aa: CSVGHQGGEAFF; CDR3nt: TGCAGCGTTGGTCACCAGGGAGGTGAAGCTTTCTTT
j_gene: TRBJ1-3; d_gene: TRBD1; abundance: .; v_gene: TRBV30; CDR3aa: CAWSVRDRGLGNTIYF; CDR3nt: TGTGCCTGGAGTGTACGAGACAGGGGGCTTGGAAACACCATATATTTT
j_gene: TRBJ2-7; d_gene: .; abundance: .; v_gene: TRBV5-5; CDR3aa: CASSLIPVSYEQYF; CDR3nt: TGTGCCAGCAGCTTGATCCCAGTTTCCTACGAGCAGTACTTC
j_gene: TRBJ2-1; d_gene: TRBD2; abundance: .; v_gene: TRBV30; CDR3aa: CAWSISGRSGFF; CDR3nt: TGTGCCTGGAGTATTAGCGGGAGATCGGGGTTCTTC
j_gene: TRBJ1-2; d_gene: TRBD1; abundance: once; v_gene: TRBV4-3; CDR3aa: CASSQGQGDRAVNYGYTF; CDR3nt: TGCGCCAGCAGCCAAGGACAGGGGGACAGGGCTGTTAACTATGGCTACACCTTC
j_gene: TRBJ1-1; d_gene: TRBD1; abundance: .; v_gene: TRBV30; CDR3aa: CAWSRGTARNTEAFF; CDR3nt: TGTGCCTGGAGCCGGGGGACAGCCCGGAACACTGAAGCTTTCTTT
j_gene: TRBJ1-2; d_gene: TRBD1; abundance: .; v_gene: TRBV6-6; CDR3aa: CASSYVTGGDYGYTF; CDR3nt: TGTGCCAGCAGTTACGTTACAGGGGGAGACTATGGCTACACCTTC